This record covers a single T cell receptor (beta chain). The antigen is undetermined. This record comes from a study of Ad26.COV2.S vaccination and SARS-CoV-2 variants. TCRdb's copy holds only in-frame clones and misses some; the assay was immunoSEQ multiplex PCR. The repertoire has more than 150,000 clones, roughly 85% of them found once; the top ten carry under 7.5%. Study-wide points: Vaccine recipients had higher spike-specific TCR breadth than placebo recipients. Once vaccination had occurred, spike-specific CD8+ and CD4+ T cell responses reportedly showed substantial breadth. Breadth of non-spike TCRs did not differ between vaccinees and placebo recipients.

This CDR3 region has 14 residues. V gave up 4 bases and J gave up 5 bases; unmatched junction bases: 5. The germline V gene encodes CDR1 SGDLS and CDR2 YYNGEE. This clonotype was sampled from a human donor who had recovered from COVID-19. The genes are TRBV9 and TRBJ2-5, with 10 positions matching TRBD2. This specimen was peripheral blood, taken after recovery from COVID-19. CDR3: CASSWTSGGETQYF. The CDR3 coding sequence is TGTGCCAGCAGCTGGACTAGCGGAGGGGAGACCCAGTACTTC.